One and the same sample provided the 16 T cell receptor beta chains below, sequenced in a study of shared clonotypes between healthy human individuals (dated by TCRdb to the early 2020s). The library was obtained by the immunoSEQ multiplex PCR assay. TCRdb took this table from immuneACCESS and kept in-frame rearrangements with V and J called. Such tables lack part of the clones; where checked against another copy, unresolved V genes explain under half of the gap, and the rest is unexplained. This sample has about 320,000 clones in its table, and around 87% of those were observed once. Around 16% of the sample goes to the ten largest clones. The sample comprised memory CD8+ T cells sorted from blood. The cell subset or site label for this specimen denotes: CD45RO+ cells pooled with CCR7-negative TemRA cells. Receptor source: a man aged 18 to 30 in good health.

The chain employs TRBV6-6 and TRBJ2-3; D is unresolved. V was clipped by 5 bases and J by 6 bases, with 21 bases between them. Germline values: CDR1 MNHNY, CDR2 SVGAGI (reference sequence). The CDR3 runs 16 residues. CDR3 region: CASSALGEFSIDTQYF. The CDR3 DNA follows: TGTGCCAGCAGTGCCCTCGGCGAGTTCTCAATTGATACGCAGTATTTT.

The genes are TRBV20-1 and TRBJ2-1; unclear D gene. Germline V gene sequence: CDR1 DFQATT, CDR2 SNEGSKA (reference sequence). CDR3 length: 11 residues. Trimming cost V 4 bases and J 9 bases, with 10 bases left between them. The CDR3 DNA is TGCAGTGCTAAGCTAGATTCTGAGCAGTTCTTC. This gives the protein CSAKLDSEQFF.

The genes are TRBV7-9 and TRBJ1-5; no definite D call. Per germline, CDR1 SEHNR and CDR2 FQNEAQ (reference sequence). V lost 10 bases to trimming and J lost 0 bases, with 7 bases between them. The CDR3 length is 12 residues. Here the CDR3 reads CATGDSNQPQHF. CDR3 nucleotide sequence: TGTGCCACAGGAGATAGCAATCAGCCCCAGCATTTT.

This rearrangement joins TRBV5-1 to TRBJ2-3, with TRBD2 matching 7 bases. V lost 4 bases to trimming and J lost 2 bases; unmatched junction nucleotides: 10. Germline V gives CDR1 SGHRS, CDR2 YFSETQ. This CDR3 contains 16 residues. The CDR3 nucleotides are TGCGCCAGCAGCCGAGGTCCTAGCGGAGTCACAGATACGCAGTATTTT. Its translation is CASSRGPSGVTDTQYF.

The gene calls are TRBV5-1 and TRBJ2-1, with TRBD2 as a possible D gene (5 bases). V dropped 0 bases and J dropped 7 bases, with 14 bases sitting between them. Germline V gene lookup returns CDR1 SGHRS and CDR2 YFSETQ. CDR3 length: 15 residues. The CDR3 protein is CASSLAGLSKNEQFF. CDR3 nucleotide sequence: TGCGCCAGCAGCTTGGCGGGATTAAGTAAGAATGAGCAGTTCTTC.

Written as DNA, the CDR3 is TGTGCCACCAGCAGAAGCCCAGACACAGATACGCAGTATTTT. Translating it yields CATSRSPDTDTQYF. This chain links TRBV15 with TRBJ2-3; D gene uncertain. V shed 2 bases and J shed 2 bases, with 8 bases lying between them. The CDR3 covers 14 residues. CDR1 LNHNV and CDR2 YYDKDF come from the germline V gene (reference sequence).

The chain joins TRBV27 to TRBJ2-5; 12 bases agree with TRBD2. The CDR3 length is 16 residues. In germline, CDR1 is MNHEY, CDR2 SMNVEV (reference sequence). The V and J ends lost 6 bases and 2 bases, in that order; junction bases with no gene match: 7. Written as DNA, the CDR3 is TGTGCCAGCAGACCCGGGACTAGCGGGTTTCAAGAGACCCAGTACTTC. It codes for CASRPGTSGFQETQYF.

The chain uses TRBV10-3 and TRBJ1-5; tentatively, D is TRBD1 (5 bases). The CDR3 is 15 residues long. V lost 4 bases to trimming and J lost 2 bases, with 12 bases between them. CDR1 and CDR2 from the germline V gene are ENHRY and SYGVKD. CDR3 DNA sequence: TGTGCCATCAGTGGGGCAACGGGGGGCAATCAGCCCCAGCATTTT. Amino acid sequence: CAISGATGGNQPQHF.

Worth noting for this clone: This sample also contains other DNA sequences that code for the same CDR3. This chain joins TRBV4-3 and TRBJ1-2; D is perhaps TRBD1 (5 bases). The CDR3 sequence is 15 residues long. Trimming shortened V by 0 bases and J by 5 bases, and 13 bases separated the two germline ends. From germline, CDR1 is LGHNA and CDR2 YSLEER. The CDR3 loop reads CASSQDRGAGYGYTF. The CDR3 nucleotides are TGCGCCAGCAGCCAAGATCGCGGGGCCGGGTATGGCTACACCTTC.

The chain combines TRBV6-1 with TRBJ2-7; 7 positions match TRBD1. Germline CDR1 reads MNHNS; CDR2 reads SASEGT. V trimming: 3 bases; J trimming: 2 bases; junction bases outside the gene matches: 7. The CDR3 is 15 amino acids. The CDR3 sequence is CASSESQGTAYEQYF. In nucleotides, the CDR3 is TGTGCCAGCAGTGAGTCCCAGGGGACAGCCTACGAGCAGTACTTC.

This sequence joins TRBV28 and TRBJ2-7; D is unclear. CDR1 and CDR2 (germline): MDHEN, SYDVKM. Deletions cut 7 bases from V and 4 bases from J, with 26 bases between. This CDR3 region has 17 residues. CDR3 amino acids: CASIPDGVAPNYYEQYF. CDR3 DNA: TGTGCCAGCATCCCAGATGGCGTGGCCCCAAATTATTACGAGCAGTACTTC.

This clone was recorded many times. Written as DNA, the CDR3 is TGTGCCAGCGACGACTTCGGGGACAGATCGAACACTGAAGCTTTCTTT. It encodes CASDDFGDRSNTEAFF. The chain recombines TRBV7-9 with TRBJ1-1, with TRBD1 matching 7 bases. CDR3 size: 16 residues. After removal of 8 bases from V and 1 base from J, the junction contained 13 bases not matched to a gene. Germline CDR1 and CDR2: SEHNR and FQNEAQ (reference sequence). Supplemented by reference TRBV7-9 and TRBJ1-1, the full variable domain reads DTGVSQNPRHKITKRGQNVTFRCDPISEHNRLYWYRQTLGQGPEFLTYFQNEAQLEKSRLLSDRFSAERPKGSFSTLEIQRTEQGDSAMYLCASDDFGDRSNTEAFFGQGTRLTVV.

In its sample, this clone was seen once. This chain joins TRBV30 and TRBJ2-5; maybe TRBD2 (6 bases). With 3 bases removed from V and 3 bases from J, the gap between germline ends came to 17 bases. The CDR3 contains 15 residues. The germline gives CDR1 GTSNPN, CDR2 SVGIG (reference sequence). CDR3 residues: CAWSLDGTGEETQYF. CDR3 nucleotide sequence: TGTGCCTGGAGCCTGGACGGGACGGGGGAAGAGACCCAGTACTTC. Full variable domain (outside the CDR3, taken from reference TRBV30 and TRBJ2-5): SQTIHQWPATLVQPVGSPLSLECTVEGTSNPNLYWYRQAAGRGLQLLFYSVGIGQISSEVPQNLSASRPQDRQFILSSKKLLLSDSGFYLCAWSLDGTGEETQYFGPGTRLLVL.

V usage is TRBV5-4 and J usage is TRBJ2-7, with no clear D. Trimming took off 0 bases at V and 3 bases at J, with 16 bases between the two ends. Germline-derived CDR1 and CDR2 are SGHNT and YYREEE (reference sequence). The CDR3 length is 16 residues. In DNA form, the CDR3 reads TGTGCCAGCAGCTTGGGGCAGGTCCGACCAGACTACGAGCAGTACTTC. This translates into CASSLGQVRPDYEQYF.

The chain links TRBV6-5 to TRBJ2-7, with 8 positions matching TRBD1. This CDR3 comprises 13 residues. Germline V CDR1 and CDR2: MNHEY, SVGAGI. Losses at the gene ends were 5 bases for V and 3 bases for J; bases not matched to a gene: 3. The CDR3 spells CASSNRGDYEQYF. The CDR3 region has the DNA TGTGCCAGCAGTAACAGGGGGGACTACGAGCAGTACTTC.

The chain uses TRBV7-9 and TRBJ2-2; D is ambiguous. Germline loops: CDR1 SEHNR, CDR2 FQNEAQ (reference sequence). The CDR3 consists of 14 residues. Trimming cost V 4 bases and J 2 bases, with 8 bases left between them. CDR3 bases: TGTGCCAGCAGCTCATGGACCAACACCGGGGAGCTGTTTTTT. Its protein is CASSSWTNTGELFF. The full variable domain, its missing parts supplied by reference TRBV7-9 and TRBJ2-2, is DTGVSQNPRHKITKRGQNVTFRCDPISEHNRLYWYRQTLGQGPEFLTYFQNEAQLEKSRLLSDRFSAERPKGSFSTLEIQRTEQGDSAMYLCASSSWTNTGELFFGEGSRLTVL.